The 27 T cell receptor beta chains presented below share a single source sample, sequenced in a study of OX40 agonist ivuxolimab in advanced cancers. Clones were sequenced by immunoSEQ multiplex PCR, and TCRdb holds only the in-frame ones, with some missing. The repertoire holds some 90,000 clones, with around 90% as singletons. The specimen comprised CD4+ or CD8+ T cells sorted from blood, sampled in a trial of the OX40 agonist ivuxolimab. These receptor sequences come from an adult with an advanced solid tumor such as melanoma, head and neck, liver or kidney cancer.

V and J are TRBV5-4 and TRBJ2-2; D is possibly TRBD2 (6 bases). This CDR3 comprises 16 residues. The germline V and J ends were trimmed by 4 bases and 8 bases, with 21 bases remaining between them. Germline lookup yields CDR1 SGHNT and CDR2 YYREEE (reference sequence). CDR3 sequence reads: CASSPQEGTITGELFF. The CDR3 bases are TGTGCCAGCAGCCCGCAGGAGGGAACGATTACGGGGGAGCTGTTTTTT.

This clone turned up a few times. CDR3 nucleotide sequence: TGTGCCAGTAGGACCCCTGGGGTTTATGAGCAGTTCTTC. Translated: CASRTPGVYEQFF. The chain joins TRBV19 to TRBJ2-1; no reliable D call. This CDR3 spans 13 amino acids. Trimming took 6 bases from V and 8 from J, leaving 14 bases between them. The germline CDR1 and CDR2 sequences are LNHDA and SQIVND (reference sequence).

The J gene is TRBJ2-7, the V gene TRBV25-1; D remains unclear. The CDR3 is 11 residues long. Germline V gene data show CDR1 as MGHDK and CDR2 as SYGVNS. V gave up 3 bases and J gave up 5 bases, with 5 bases separating them. The CDR3 DNA sequence: TGTGCCAGCAGTGACCTAGACGAGCAGTACTTC. Translation: CASSDLDEQYF.

This chain links TRBV7-2 with TRBJ1-4; 9 nucleotides agree with TRBD1. The germline CDR1 and CDR2 sequences are SGHTA and FQGNSA. V shed 5 bases, J shed 8 bases, and the junction held 6 bases outside the gene matches. CDR3 length equals 14 residues. CDR3 protein: CASSLGTGLEKLFF. The CDR3 region has the DNA TGTGCCAGCAGCCTCGGGACAGGGTTAGAAAAACTGTTTTTT.

The chain is built from TRBV7-2 and TRBJ1-5, with TRBD1 matching 7 bases. From germline, CDR1 is SGHTA and CDR2 FQGNSA. CDR3 size: 13 residues. The ends lost 5 bases at V and 6 bases at J; junction bases unmatched: 4. The CDR3 loop reads CASSRAGGQPQHF. The CDR3 nucleotides are TGTGCCAGCAGCAGGGCAGGGGGTCAGCCCCAGCATTTT.

This chain joins TRBV18 and TRBJ1-1; D is uncertain. Germline CDR1 and CDR2: KGHSH and LQKENI. The CDR3 contains 14 residues. V was shortened by 2 bases and J by 3 bases, with 10 bases between the two germline ends. In DNA form, the CDR3 reads TGTGCCAGCTCACCAAGGGCAGCGGACACTGAAGCTTTCTTT. Its translation: CASSPRAADTEAFF.

The genes are TRBV7-9 and TRBJ2-1; D call uncertain. Trimming cost V 7 bases and J 5 bases, with 12 bases left between them. Germline V CDR1 and CDR2: SEHNR, FQNEAQ (reference sequence). CDR3 length equals 13 residues. The CDR3 nucleotides read TGTGCCAGCACCCTCTTATTCAACAATGAGCAGTTCTTC. This translates into CASTLLFNNEQFF.

The rearrangement uses TRBV6-6 and TRBJ1-1; D perhaps matches TRBD1 (5 bases). The CDR3 length is 13 residues. Germline-derived CDR1 and CDR2 are MNHNY and SVGAGI (reference sequence). Trimming took off 6 bases at V and 7 bases at J, with 15 bases between the two ends. The DNA of the CDR3 is TGTGCCAGCAGAGCACAGGAAAGAGGTGAAGCTTTCTTT. Protein product: CASRAQERGEAFF.

V gene TRBV19 combines with J gene TRBJ1-5; 10 bases fit TRBD1. J gave up 4 bases and V 7 bases, and 7 bases lay outside the gene matches. Germline V gives CDR1 LNHDA, CDR2 SQIVND (reference sequence). The CDR3 runs to 15 residues. The CDR3 DNA sequence: TGTGCCAGTAATAAAGGGACAGGGGTTAATCAGCCCCAGCATTTT. It is translated as CASNKGTGVNQPQHF.

The rearrangement joins TRBV6-6 to TRBJ2-7, with D hard to call. Germline V gene data show CDR1 as MNHNY and CDR2 as SVGAGI (reference sequence). CDR3 length equals 11 residues. V lost 4 bases to trimming and J lost 7 bases, with 8 bases between them. The CDR3 loop reads CASSSLEEQYF. As DNA, the CDR3 is TGTGCCAGCAGTTCCCTGGAGGAGCAGTACTTC.

A single count supports this clone. The V and J genes are TRBV5-1 and TRBJ2-7, with 10 bases fitting TRBD1. Germline V gene lookup returns CDR1 SGHRS and CDR2 YFSETQ. Trimming took 2 bases from V and 2 from J; bases not matched to a gene: 4. CDR3 size: 15 residues. The CDR3 is CASSLTGTGAYEQYF. CDR3 in DNA: TGCGCCAGCAGCTTAACCGGGACAGGGGCCTACGAGCAGTACTTC.

The chain combines TRBV19 with TRBJ2-3, with 10 bases matching TRBD2. V lost 9 bases, J lost 0 bases, and 12 bases stayed unmatched. Germline V gene data show CDR1 as LNHDA and CDR2 as SQIVND (reference sequence). The CDR3 sequence is 17 residues long. The chain's CDR3 is CASKNRGLAESTDTQYF. The CDR3, as DNA: TGTGCCAGCAAAAACAGAGGACTAGCGGAAAGCACAGATACGCAGTATTTT.

This clone showed up just once. This sequence joins TRBV11-2 and TRBJ2-5; D perhaps matches TRBD2 (6 bases). The V gene's germline CDR1 is SGHAT and CDR2 FQNNGV. Trimming removed 4 bases from V and 2 bases from J, with 11 bases in between. The CDR3 loop spans 14 amino acids. The CDR3 here is CASSSGDFQETQYF. The CDR3 nucleotides read TGTGCCAGCAGCTCCGGGGACTTTCAAGAGACCCAGTACTTC.

J is TRBJ2-2 and V is TRBV18; TRBD1 might be the D (6 bases). CDR1 and CDR2 from the germline V gene are KGHSH and LQKENI. V gave up 6 bases and J gave up 2 bases, with 13 bases separating them. The CDR3 is 15 amino acids. The CDR3 DNA follows: TGTGCCAGCTCCATAAACAGGGAAAACACCGGGGAGCTGTTTTTT. Translating it yields CASSINRENTGELFF.

The V gene is TRBV10-3, the J gene TRBJ2-3, with 9 bases lining up with TRBD1. The germline gives CDR1 ENHRY, CDR2 SYGVKD. The CDR3 has 16 residues. V was pared by 5 bases and J by 3 bases, with 9 bases of the junction left unmatched. The CDR3 region has the DNA TGTGCCATCAGTCTCCCGGGACAGGGAGTTACAGATACGCAGTATTTT. Protein: CAISLPGQGVTDTQYF.

The gene calls are TRBV7-2 and TRBJ2-5; 9 nucleotides agree with TRBD1. Germline values: CDR1 SGHTA, CDR2 FQGNSA. Germline trimming cut 5 bases from V and 3 bases from J; bases unmatched to any gene: 7. This CDR3 is 15 amino acids long. The CDR3, as DNA: TGTGCCAGCAGCCCCGACAGGGGGAAAAAAGAGACCCAGTACTTC. It encodes CASSPDRGKKETQYF. Variable domain in full (rest from reference TRBV7-2 and TRBJ2-5): GAGVSQSPSNKVTEKGKDVELRCDPISGHTALYWYRQSLGQGLEFLIYFQGNSAPDKSGLPSDRFSAERTGGSVSTLTIQRTQQEDSAVYLCASSPDRGKKETQYFGPGTRLLVL.

The genes are TRBV6-1 and TRBJ1-5; 7 bases map to TRBD1. This CDR3 region has 13 residues. CDR1 and CDR2 (germline): MNHNS, SASEGT. V was pared by 6 bases and J by 4 bases, with 3 bases of the junction left unmatched. As DNA, the CDR3 is TGTGCCAGCAGCGTGACAGGGAATCAGCCCCAGCATTTT. Encoded protein: CASSVTGNQPQHF.

V and J are TRBV7-2 and TRBJ2-3; no reliable D call. Trimming removed 5 bases from V and 0 bases from J, with 9 bases in between. CDR1 and CDR2 (germline): SGHTA, FQGNSA. This CDR3 contains 14 residues. The CDR3 protein is CASSQPPSTDTQYF. DNA of the CDR3: TGTGCCAGCAGCCAACCGCCTAGCACAGATACGCAGTATTTT.

J is TRBJ1-3 and V is TRBV4-2; TRBD1 is a possible D gene (5 bases). The CDR3 loop spans 17 amino acids. Trimming took 0 bases from V and 4 from J, leaving 16 bases between them. The V gene's germline CDR1 is LGHNA and CDR2 YNFKEQ. The chain's CDR3 is CASSQDPVAGGGNTIYF. The CDR3 nucleotides read TGTGCCAGCAGCCAAGATCCCGTCGCGGGGGGAGGAAACACCATATATTTT.

J is TRBJ2-1 and V is TRBV9; D possibly uses TRBD1 or TRBD2 (5 bases each). The V gene lost 2 bases and the J gene lost 7 bases, with 10 bases spanning the gap. Looked up from germline, CDR1 is SGDLS and CDR2 is YYNGEE. The CDR3 sequence is 13 residues long. The CDR3 nucleotides read TGTGCCAGCAGCGTGGCAGGGACGAATGAGCAGTTCTTC. Amino acid sequence: CASSVAGTNEQFF.

The chain employs TRBV9 and TRBJ2-3; possible D gene TRBD2, 6 bases. Between the trimmed V and J ends, which lost 4 bases and 4 bases, there was a span of 25 bases. The CDR3 consists of 18 residues. Germline V gives CDR1 SGDLS, CDR2 YYNGEE. The CDR3 reads CASSKTPRGGTGADTQYF. The CDR3 DNA follows: TGTGCCAGCAGCAAAACCCCCCGTGGCGGGACTGGTGCAGATACGCAGTATTTT. Complete variable domain (other parts from reference TRBV9 and TRBJ2-3): DSGVTQTPKHLITATGQRVTLRCSPRSGDLSVYWYQQSLDQGLQFLIQYYNGEERAKGNILERFSAQQFPDLHSELNLSSLELGDSALYFCASSKTPRGGTGADTQYFGPGTRLTVL.

The J gene is TRBJ1-1, the V gene TRBV6-5; D not resolved. The CDR3 spans 16 residues. Germline V gene data show CDR1 as MNHEY and CDR2 as SVGAGI. V shed 0 bases and J shed 0 bases, with 11 bases lying between them. This CDR3 is CASSYSFTNLNTEAFF. CDR3 DNA: TGTGCCAGCAGTTACTCGTTTACAAACCTGAACACTGAAGCTTTCTTT.

The rearrangement uses TRBV6-5 and TRBJ2-5, with TRBD2 matching over 13 bases. Germline CDR1 reads MNHEY; CDR2 reads SVGAGI. This CDR3 is built from 16 residues. Trimming cost V 0 bases and J 4 bases; bases outside gene matches: 2. The DNA of the CDR3 is TGTGCCAGCAGTTACTCGGGACTAGCGGGAATAGAGACCCAGTACTTC. It specifies CASSYSGLAGIETQYF.

The chain is built from TRBV2 and TRBJ2-5; 16 nucleotides align to TRBD2. The CDR3 totals 17 residues. V shed 7 bases and J 4 bases; nucleotides not matched to a gene: 9. Germline loops: CDR1 SNHLY, CDR2 FYNNEI. The CDR3 nucleotides read TGTGCCAGCAAGACAGGGACTAGCGGGAGGGCCTCAGAGACCCAGTACTTC. It specifies CASKTGTSGRASETQYF.

The chain has TRBV19 and TRBJ2-5, with a weak D call TRBD1 (5 bases). With 8 bases removed from V and 4 bases from J, the gap between germline ends came to 17 bases. Per the germline V gene, CDR1 is LNHDA and CDR2 is SQIVND (reference sequence). This CDR3 contains 14 residues. DNA for the CDR3: TGTGCCAGTTCCCGCCTCAGGGATCTAGAGACCCAGTACTTC. It yields the protein CASSRLRDLETQYF.

The rearrangement uses TRBV7-9 and TRBJ2-2; 10 bases map to TRBD2. This CDR3 is built from 15 residues. CDR1 and CDR2 (germline): SEHNR, FQNEAQ (reference sequence). J was trimmed by 5 bases and V by 3 bases; bases with no gene match: 3. The CDR3 protein is CASSLLAGVTGELFF. As DNA, the CDR3 is TGTGCCAGCAGCTTGCTAGCGGGAGTAACCGGGGAGCTGTTTTTT.

This clone was seen only once. The rearrangement uses TRBV30 and TRBJ1-5, with TRBD1 matching over 7 bases. The CDR3 contains 18 residues. Germline V lookup: CDR1 GTSNPN, CDR2 SVGIG (reference sequence). Trimming removed 1 base from V and 5 bases from J; junction bases left unmatched: 17. The CDR3 protein is CAWSGGRGGLGSDQPQHF. DNA for the CDR3: TGTGCCTGGAGTGGAGGCAGGGGGGGCCTCGGGTCGGATCAGCCCCAGCATTTT.